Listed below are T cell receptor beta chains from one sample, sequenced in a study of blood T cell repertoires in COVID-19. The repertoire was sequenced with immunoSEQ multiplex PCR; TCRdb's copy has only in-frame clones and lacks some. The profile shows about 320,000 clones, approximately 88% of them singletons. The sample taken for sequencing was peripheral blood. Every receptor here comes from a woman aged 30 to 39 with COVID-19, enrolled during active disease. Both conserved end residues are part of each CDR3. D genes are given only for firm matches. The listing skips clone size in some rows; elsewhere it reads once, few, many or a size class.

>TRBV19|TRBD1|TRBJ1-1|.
TGTGCCAGTAGTATAGAGTACACAGGGGGAGCTTTCTTT
CASSIEYTGGAFF
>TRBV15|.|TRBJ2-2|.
TGTGCCACCAGCAGAGATAGAGCGAACACCGGGGAGCTGTTTTTT
CATSRDRANTGELFF
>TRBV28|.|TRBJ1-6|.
TGTGCCAGTCTCCGGAGCCATAATTCACCCCTCCACTTT
CASLRSHNSPLHF
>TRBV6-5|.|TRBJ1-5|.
TGTGCCAGCAAAATCGGGGGAGGTCAGCCCCAGCATTTT
CASKIGGGQPQHF
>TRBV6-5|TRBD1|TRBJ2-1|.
TGTGCCAGCAGCCCAGACAGGGACCACAATGAGCAGTTCTTC
CASSPDRDHNEQFF
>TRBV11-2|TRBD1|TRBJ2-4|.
TGTGCCAGCAGTTCAGACAGGGAGACCATTCAGTACTTC
CASSSDRETIQYF
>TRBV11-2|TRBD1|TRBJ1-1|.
TGTGCCAGCAGCCCACTACAGGGGGGACTGAACACTGAAGCTTTCTTT
CASSPLQGGLNTEAFF
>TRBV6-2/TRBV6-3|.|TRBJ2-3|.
TGTGCCAGCAGTTTCCACCGGGAAATAAGCACAGATACGCAGTATTTT
CASSFHREISTDTQYF
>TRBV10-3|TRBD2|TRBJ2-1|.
TGTGCCATCAGTGAACCCGAGGGTCTAGCGGGCCACAATGAGCAGTTCTTC
CAISEPEGLAGHNEQFF
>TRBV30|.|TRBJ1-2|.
TGTGCCTGGAGTGGAACAGGGTTAGCTAACTATGGCTACACCTTC
CAWSGTGLANYGYTF
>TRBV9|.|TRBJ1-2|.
TGTGCCAGCAGCGTAGACCCGGAAAAGGGGTATGGCTACACCTTC
CASSVDPEKGYGYTF
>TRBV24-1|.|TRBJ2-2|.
TGTGCCACCAGTGATGCACAGGGAGTTCGGGGTAACACCGGGGAGCTGTTTTTT
CATSDAQGVRGNTGELFF
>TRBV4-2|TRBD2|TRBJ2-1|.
TGTGCCAGCAGCCAAGTAAGCGGGGCCGAATACAATGAGCAGTTCTTC
CASSQVSGAEYNEQFF
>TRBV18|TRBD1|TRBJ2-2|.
TGTGCCAGCTCACGATTTACCGGGACAGTCATCACCGGGGAGCTGTTTTTT
CASSRFTGTVITGELFF
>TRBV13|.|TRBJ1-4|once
TGTGCCAGCAGCCCAGGGTCATGGTCGGGTGAAAAACTGTTTTTT
CASSPGSWSGEKLFF
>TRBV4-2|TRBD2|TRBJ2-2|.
TGTGCCAGCAGCCTTACTAGCGGGGCCACCGGGGAGCTGTTTTTT
CASSLTSGATGELFF
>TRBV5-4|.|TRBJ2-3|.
TGTGCCAGCAGCGGGGGAGGTGGGTTCAGCACAGATACGCAGTATTTT
CASSGGGGFSTDTQYF
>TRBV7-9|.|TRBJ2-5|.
TGTGCCAGCAGCTTACGAGGGTTGGAGGAGACCCAGTACTTC
CASSLRGLEETQYF
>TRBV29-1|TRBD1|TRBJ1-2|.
TGCAGCGGCTGGGACAGAAGTCACTATGGCTACACCTTC
CSGWDRSHYGYTF
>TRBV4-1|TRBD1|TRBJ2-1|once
TGCGCCAGCAGCCACGAGGGGACAGGGGAGGCCTACAATGAGCAGTTCTTC
CASSHEGTGEAYNEQFF
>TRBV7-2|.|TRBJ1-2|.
TGTGCCAGCAGCCCCGGGTGGGAGGGCTACACCTTC
CASSPGWEGYTF
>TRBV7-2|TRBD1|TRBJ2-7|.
TGTGCCAGCAGCCTTGGGACAGGCAACTACGAGCAGTACTTC
CASSLGTGNYEQYF
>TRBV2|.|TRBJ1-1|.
TGTGCCAGCAGGGAGGGCGCTGAAGCTTTCTTT
CASREGAEAFF